The TCR beta chain described here comes from a study of metastatic and nonmetastatic thyroid tumors. Background on the study: The authors compared repertoires across blood and tumor or nodule tissue from malignant and benign thyroid patients.

This CDR3 contains 13 residues. V gave up 5 bases and J gave up 3 bases, with 11 bases separating them. CDR1 and CDR2 (germline): MDHEN, SYDVKM. Study-level results: For both blood and tumor, malignant thyroid tumors reportedly showed significantly higher TCR beta diversity than benign nodules did.

Methods used by the authors: Across clinicopathological groups, CDR3 differences served as the basis for building a distant-metastasis classifier for papillary thyroid cancer. From the PCR reads, TCRdb re-called clones with MiXCR. These V and J calls are TCRdb output, not the study's own analysis. The sample lists 25,000 to 35,000 clones, just under 30% occurring once. This clone appeared a few times. Its antigen remains unidentified. All patients reached thyroid surgery having received no treatment beforehand. The sample taken for sequencing was blood. The receptor's source is a female donor with papillary thyroid cancer or a benign thyroid nodule (not recorded which). Some clones in this sample may be carry-over from other donors' samples. The chain uses TRBV28 and TRBJ2-7, with D uncertain. The CDR3 nucleotides are TGTGCCAGCAGTGACCTAGGAGACTACGAGCAGTACTTC. Protein product: CASSDLGDYEQYF.